The 3 T cell receptor beta chains listed next were all sequenced from one sample in a study of cytomegalovirus exposure and HLA in healthy donors. With 60 Vbeta and 13 Jbeta primers, the PCR was carried out. Profiled with immunoSEQ multiplex PCR; TCRdb holds only in-frame clones, not every one. The repertoire has 250,000 or so clones, under 90% of them found once; the top ten carry 1% to 1.5%. The material sequenced was PBMCs. The origin of the receptors is a human donor in good health.

This chain uses TRBV15 with TRBJ1-3; D is unclear. V lost 4 bases to trimming and J lost 1 base, with 17 bases between them. CDR3 length: 17 residues. Per the germline V gene, CDR1 is LNHNV and CDR2 is YYDKDF (reference sequence). CDR3 nucleotides: TGTGCCACCAGCATTTCAGCACTAGCTAGATCTGGAAACACCATATATTTT. This translates into CATSISALARSGNTIYF.

The chain links TRBV2 to TRBJ2-5; TRBD2 matches 8 bases. The J segment lost 4 bases and the V segment lost 7 bases, leaving 11 bases of the junction unmatched. This CDR3 comprises 15 residues. Germline CDR1 and CDR2: SNHLY and FYNNEI. The DNA for the CDR3 is TGTGCCAGCACACGGGAGGGGGGGGGCCGAGAGACCCAGTACTTC. Residues: CASTREGGGRETQYF.

Only a few counts were recorded for this clone. This chain joins TRBV5-6 and TRBJ2-1, with 11 bases that match TRBD2. Germline values: CDR1 SGHDT, CDR2 YYEEEE. V was clipped by 0 bases and J by 6 bases; unmatched bases: 5. The CDR3 extends over 16 amino acids. The CDR3 region is CASSLVLAGGPNEQFF. The CDR3 bases are TGTGCCAGCAGCTTGGTTCTAGCGGGAGGTCCCAATGAGCAGTTCTTC.